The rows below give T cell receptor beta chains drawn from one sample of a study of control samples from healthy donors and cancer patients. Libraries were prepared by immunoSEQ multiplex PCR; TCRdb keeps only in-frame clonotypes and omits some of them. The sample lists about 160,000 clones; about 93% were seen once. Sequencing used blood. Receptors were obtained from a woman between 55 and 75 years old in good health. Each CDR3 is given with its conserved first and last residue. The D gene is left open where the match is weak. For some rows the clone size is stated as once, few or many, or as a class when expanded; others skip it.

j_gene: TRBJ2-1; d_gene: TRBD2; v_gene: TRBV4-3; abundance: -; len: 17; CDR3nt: TGCGCCAGCAGCCAAGCTAGTAGCGGGCCCTATCACAATGAGCAGTTCTTC; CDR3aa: CASSQASSGPYHNEQFF
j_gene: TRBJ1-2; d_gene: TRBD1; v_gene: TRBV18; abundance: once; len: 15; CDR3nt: TGTGCCAGCTCACCAGGGACAGGGGACAGCTATGGCTACACCTTC; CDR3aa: CASSPGTGDSYGYTF
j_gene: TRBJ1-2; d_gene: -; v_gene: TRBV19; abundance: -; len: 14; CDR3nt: TGTGCCACAAGTATGGGGGGAGGCATGTATGGCTACACCTTC; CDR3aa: CATSMGGGMYGYTF
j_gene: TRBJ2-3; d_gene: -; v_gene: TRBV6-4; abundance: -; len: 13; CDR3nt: TGTGCCAGCAGAAGCCCAGCCACAGATACGCAGTATTTT; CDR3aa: CASRSPATDTQYF
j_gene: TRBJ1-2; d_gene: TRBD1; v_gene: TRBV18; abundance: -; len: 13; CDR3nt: TGTGCCAGCTCACGACAGGGAATCGATGGCTACACCTTC; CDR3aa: CASSRQGIDGYTF
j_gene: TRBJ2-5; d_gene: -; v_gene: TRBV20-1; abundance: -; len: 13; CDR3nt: TGCAGTGCTAGTACCCTAGACGGGGAGACCCAGTACTTC; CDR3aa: CSASTLDGETQYF
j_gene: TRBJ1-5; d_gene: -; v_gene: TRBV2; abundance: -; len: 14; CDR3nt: TGTGCCAGCAAAACAGGGCCCTTCAATCAGCCCCAGCATTTT; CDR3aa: CASKTGPFNQPQHF
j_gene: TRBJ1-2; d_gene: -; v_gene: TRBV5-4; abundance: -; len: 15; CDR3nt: TGTGCCAGCAGCTTGGCCGGGGGGAGGGGCTATGGCTACACCTTC; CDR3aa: CASSLAGGRGYGYTF
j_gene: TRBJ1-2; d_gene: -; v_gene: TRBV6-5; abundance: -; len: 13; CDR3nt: TGTGCCAGCAATCCAGGGGAGAACTATGGCTACACCTTC; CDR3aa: CASNPGENYGYTF
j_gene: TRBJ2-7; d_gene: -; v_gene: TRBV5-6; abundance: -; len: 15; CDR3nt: TGTGCCAGCAGCTTGACTCTGGGGTCAACCTACGAGCAGTACTTC; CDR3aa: CASSLTLGSTYEQYF
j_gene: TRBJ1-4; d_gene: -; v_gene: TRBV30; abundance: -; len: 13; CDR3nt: TGTGCCTGGAATTTAGGGGATCTCGGAAAACTGTTTTTT; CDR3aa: CAWNLGDLGKLFF